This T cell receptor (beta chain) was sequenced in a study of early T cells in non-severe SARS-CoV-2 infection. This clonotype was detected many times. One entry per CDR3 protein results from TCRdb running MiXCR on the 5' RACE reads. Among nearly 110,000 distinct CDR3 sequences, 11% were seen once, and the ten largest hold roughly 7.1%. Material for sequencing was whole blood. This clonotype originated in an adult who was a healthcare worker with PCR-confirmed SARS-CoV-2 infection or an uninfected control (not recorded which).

CDR3 DNA sequence: TGTGCCAGCAGACCGGAGGGAAGCGGGGAGCTGTTTTTT. Amino acid sequence: CASRPEGSGELFF. The chain employs TRBV6-6 and TRBJ2-2; D may be TRBD2 (6 bases). Trimming removed 6 bases from V and 7 bases from J, with 12 bases in between. This CDR3 region has 13 residues. Germline lookup yields CDR1 MNHNY and CDR2 SVGAGI (reference sequence).